A single sample gave rise to the 10 T cell receptor beta chains below, sequenced in a study of Ad26.COV2.S vaccination and SARS-CoV-2 variants. The protocol was immunoSEQ multiplex PCR, while the TCRdb copy is restricted to in-frame clones and leaves out a portion. The sample holds 440,000 or so clones, 92% seen once. The treatment here: some 20 received Ad26.COV2.S at low or high dose, single or two shots; 5 received placebo; per-sample allocation not given. Sampling was done on day 63 after the first vaccine or placebo injection. Sequenced material: peripheral blood, taken in a trial of Ad26.COV2.S vaccine versus placebo. The source is a person aged 18-60 years who received the Ad26.COV2.S COVID-19 vaccine or a placebo.

The J gene is TRBJ2-2, the V gene TRBV9; 14 bases map to TRBD2. CDR3 length: 16 residues. V lost 3 bases and J lost 6; bases outside the gene matches: 4. Germline-derived CDR1 and CDR2 are SGDLS and YYNGEE. The CDR3, as DNA: TGTGCCAGCAGCGGACGACTAGCGGGGGGGCCCGGGGAGCTGTTTTTT. Translated: CASSGRLAGGPGELFF.

The CDR3 is CASSLQQGDTQYF. CDR3 bases: TGCGCCAGCAGTCTCCAACAAGGAGATACGCAGTATTTT. This chain uses TRBV4-3 with TRBJ2-3; D gene uncertain. Germline CDR1 reads LGHNA; CDR2 reads YSLEER. This CDR3 is built from 13 residues. V gave up 6 bases and J gave up 5 bases, with 12 bases separating them.

The V gene is TRBV5-4, the J gene TRBJ1-2; D ambiguous. The germline CDR1 and CDR2 sequences are SGHNT and YYREEE (reference sequence). V gave up 5 bases and J gave up 8 bases, with 19 bases separating them. The CDR3 is made up of 14 amino acids. The CDR3 DNA reads as TGTGCCAGCAGACCCCTTGACCGGAAGGAGGGCTACACCTTC. Translation: CASRPLDRKEGYTF.

The chain employs TRBV9 and TRBJ2-3; 7 bases match TRBD2. The length of the CDR3 is 15 residues. Germline-derived CDR1 and CDR2 are SGDLS and YYNGEE. V was clipped by 0 bases and J by 2 bases; unmatched bases: 3. The CDR3: CASSVAGGLTDTQYF. Here the CDR3 DNA reads TGTGCCAGCAGCGTAGCGGGGGGTCTCACAGATACGCAGTATTTT. Filled out from reference TRBV9 and TRBJ2-3, the complete variable domain reads DSGVTQTPKHLITATGQRVTLRCSPRSGDLSVYWYQQSLDQGLQFLIQYYNGEERAKGNILERFSAQQFPDLHSELNLSSLELGDSALYFCASSVAGGLTDTQYFGPGTRLTVL.

The V and J genes are TRBV7-2 and TRBJ1-4, with 10 positions matching TRBD1. This CDR3 contains 14 residues. The V gene end was trimmed by 5 bases and the J gene end by 10 bases; junction bases not matched to a gene: 7. Per germline, CDR1 SGHTA and CDR2 FQGNSA. The CDR3, as DNA: TGTGCCAGCAGCACGACAGGGGGCAAGGGAAAACTGTTTTTT. Its protein product is CASSTTGGKGKLFF.

The V call is TRBV27, the J call TRBJ2-7; D unclear. Trimming stripped 1 base from V and 2 bases from J, with 9 bases between. This CDR3 has 14 residues. Per the germline V gene, CDR1 is MNHEY and CDR2 is SMNVEV (reference sequence). The CDR3 DNA reads TGTGCCAGCAGTTTATTCGTGAACCCCTACGAGCAGTACTTC. Amino acids: CASSLFVNPYEQYF.

The chain is built from TRBV28 and TRBJ1-5; D gene unclear. CDR1 is MDHEN, CDR2 SYDVKM, per germline. The CDR3 loop spans 14 amino acids. V was cut by 4 bases and J by 3 bases, with 10 bases left in between. The CDR3 DNA reads as TGTGCCAGCAGTTCCGGACGAGTCAATCAGCCCCAGCATTTT. Amino acid sequence: CASSSGRVNQPQHF.

The V gene is TRBV4-1, the J gene TRBJ2-5, with D maybe TRBD2 (5 bases). Germline V gene sequence: CDR1 MGHRA, CDR2 YSYEKL. The CDR3 totals 15 residues. The germline V and J ends were trimmed by 1 base and 4 bases, with 13 bases remaining between them. The CDR3 spells CASSQVSGVGETQYF. The CDR3 nucleotides are TGCGCCAGCAGCCAAGTCTCCGGGGTGGGAGAGACCCAGTACTTC.

The chain recombines TRBV7-2 with TRBJ2-3; TRBD2 matches at 11 bases. With V trimmed by 2 bases and J by 2 bases, 3 bases remained unmatched. The CDR3 length is 16 residues. Looked up from germline, CDR1 is SGHTA and CDR2 is FQGNSA. CDR3 sequence (DNA): TGTGCCAGCAGCTTATTTAGCGGGGGGGCCACAGATACGCAGTATTTT. Translating gives CASSLFSGGATDTQYF. Filled out from reference TRBV7-2 and TRBJ2-3, the complete variable domain reads GAGVSQSPSNKVTEKGKDVELRCDPISGHTALYWYRQSLGQGLEFLIYFQGNSAPDKSGLPSDRFSAERTGGSVSTLTIQRTQQEDSAVYLCASSLFSGGATDTQYFGPGTRLTVL.

The chain uses TRBV28 and TRBJ1-6; tentative D call: TRBD1 (5 bases). CDR1 is MDHEN, CDR2 SYDVKM, per germline. V dropped 2 bases and J dropped 9 bases, with 8 bases sitting between them. The CDR3 has 13 amino acids. The CDR3 loop is CASSLRQGSPLHF. The DNA of the CDR3 is TGTGCCAGCAGTTTACGCCAGGGTTCACCCCTCCACTTT.